This is a list of T cell receptor beta chains from one sample in a study of blood T cells in healthy people across ages. TCRdb re-derived calls from the 5' RACE reads in MiXCR, one entry per CDR3 protein. The table lists 1.5 million to 2 million distinct CDR3 sequences, 39% of them singletons. Material: blood. The source of these receptors is a human donor in good health. CDR3s include the opening cysteine and the closing phenylalanine or tryptophan. The D gene is left open where the match is weak. Clone size, where shown, is once, few, many, or a class for clones that have expanded.

j_call v_call clone_size cdr3_length d_call cdr3_nt cdr3_aa
TRBJ2-3 TRBV27 . 12 . TGTGCCAGCAGTTTTGCCCCGCCAGCGCAGTATTTT CASSFAPPAQYF
TRBJ2-3 TRBV15 few 16 TRBD2 TGTGCCACCAGCAGAGAGCGGAGCGGGATAGCAGATACGCAGTATTTT CATSRERSGIADTQYF
TRBJ1-2 TRBV5-1 . 13 . TGCGCCAGCAGCTTGGCGCCAACGGAAGGCTACACCTTC CASSLAPTEGYTF
TRBJ2-6 TRBV20-1 . 14 . TGCAGTGCTACTAGGGAGGCTGGGGCCAACGTCCTGACTTTC CSATREAGANVLTF
TRBJ1-1 TRBV6-6 . 13 TRBD1 TGTGCCAGCAGTTACCCCAACAGGGGATCAGCTTTCTTT CASSYPNRGSAFF
TRBJ2-5 TRBV7-2 . 15 . TGTGCCAGCAGCTTAGGTCGGTCTTTTTCGGAGACCCAGTACTTC CASSLGRSFSETQYF
TRBJ1-1 TRBV5-1 . 15 TRBD1 TGCGCCAGCAGCTTAAGGTCTCAGGGGGTAACTGAAGCTTTCTTT CASSLRSQGVTEAFF
TRBJ1-6 TRBV6-2/TRBV6-3 . 16 . TGTGCCAGCAGTTTGGAGGCCCTTGGTTATAATTCACCCCTCCACTTT CASSLEALGYNSPLHF
TRBJ1-1 TRBV20-1 few 11 . TGCAGTGCTAGGATTAACACTGAAGCTTTCTTT CSARINTEAFF
TRBJ2-1 TRBV15 . 17 . TGTGCCACCAGCAGAGTCCCCATCGACAGCAATTACAATGAGCAGTTCTTC CATSRVPIDSNYNEQFF
TRBJ1-1 TRBV12-3/TRBV12-4 . 12 . TGTGCCAGCAGAGGGAACAGGGAGGAAGCTTTCTTT CASRGNREEAFF
TRBJ2-5 TRBV9 . 15 TRBD2 TGTGCCAGCAGCGCATCTTGGACTAGCGCAGAGACCCAGTACTTC CASSASWTSAETQYF
TRBJ1-4 TRBV7-2 . 14 . TGTGCCAGCAGCAAACAGGGCGATAATGAAAAACTGTTTTTT CASSKQGDNEKLFF
TRBJ2-2 TRBV29-1 . 12 . TGCAGCGTTGTATTCTTCACCGGGGAGCTGTTTTTT CSVVFFTGELFF
TRBJ2-1 TRBV5-1 . 16 . TGCGCCAGCAGCTTGGTTAGCGGTCGCCCCTACAATGAGCAGTTCTTC CASSLVSGRPYNEQFF
TRBJ2-7 TRBV6-2/TRBV6-3 few 17 TRBD2 TGTGCCAGCAGACCCGGTAGAACTAGCGGATATACCTACGAGCAGTACTTC CASRPGRTSGYTYEQYF
TRBJ1-2 TRBV4-1 few 14 TRBD1 TGCGCCAGCAGACTTAGAACCAGGGGGGCCGGCTACACCTTC CASRLRTRGAGYTF
TRBJ1-5 TRBV12-3/TRBV12-4 . 13 TRBD1 TGTGCCAGCAGTACAGGGGTTAACCAGCCCCAGCATTTT CASSTGVNQPQHF
TRBJ2-7 TRBV5-1 few 13 . TGTGCCAGCAGCTTGGCCGGGGTCCACGAGCAGTACTTC CASSLAGVHEQYF
TRBJ2-2 TRBV6-6 . 17 . TGTGCCAGCAGTTACTCCACAGGGCCCGGTGTCACCGGGGAGCTGTTTTTT CASSYSTGPGVTGELFF
TRBJ2-5 TRBV4-3 . 16 . TGCGCCAGCAGCCCCGCATCTGGCAAGACCCAAGAGACCCAGTACTTC CASSPASGKTQETQYF
TRBJ2-5 TRBV4-3 . 18 . TGCGCCAGCAGCCAAGACCTCATAAGGGGGGGAGTCCAAGAGACCCAGTACTTC CASSQDLIRGGVQETQYF
TRBJ2-7 TRBV20-1 . 12 . TGCAGTGCGATCCCGAGGGAGTACGAGCAGTACTTC CSAIPREYEQYF
TRBJ1-2 TRBV24-1 few 13 . TGTGCCACCAGTGAAGGGATTAACTATGGCTACACCTTC CATSEGINYGYTF
TRBJ2-7 TRBV9 few 16 . TGTGCCAGCAGCGTAGCCCTTCATTCCGCTTCCTACGAGCAGTACTTC CASSVALHSASYEQYF
TRBJ2-5 TRBV4-1 . 19 . TGCGCCAGCAGCCAAGATCTGATTCGGGCGGGGCGGTACCAAGAGACCCAGTACTTC CASSQDLIRAGRYQETQYF
TRBJ1-5 TRBV12-3/TRBV12-4 few 14 TRBD1 TGTGCCAGCAGGGGACAGGGGGAAATTCAGCCCCAGCATTTT CASRGQGEIQPQHF
TRBJ2-3 TRBV7-8 many 15 . TGTGCCAGCAGCTTAGCATCCGGGGCCGCAGATACGCAGTATTTT CASSLASGAADTQYF
TRBJ2-5 TRBV4-2 few 17 . TGTGCCAGCAGCCAACTAGTAGGGGACCTTTCACAAGAGACCCAGTACTTC CASSQLVGDLSQETQYF
TRBJ2-5 TRBV6-5 . 15 TRBD2 TGTGCCAGCAGGACACTTAGCGGGGGAGAAGAGACCCAGTACTTC CASRTLSGGEETQYF
TRBJ2-1 TRBV7-2 . 14 . TGTGCCAGCAGCTTGGGTAGACAACAAGAGACCCAGTTCTTC CASSLGRQQETQFF
TRBJ1-2 TRBV28 few 15 . TGTGCCAGCAGTTTCTTGGGTGTGGTTGTCCATGGCTACACCTTC CASSFLGVVVHGYTF
TRBJ2-7 TRBV20-1 . 14 . TGCAGTGCTAGAGGGTTTACTGAACAATACGAGCAGTACTTC CSARGFTEQYEQYF
TRBJ2-1 TRBV25-1 . 20 . TGTGCCAGCAGTGAATATGACCGAAGACGGAGACCGGGGAATGACAATGAGCAGTTCTTC CASSEYDRRRRPGNDNEQFF
TRBJ2-7 TRBV4-1 . 17 TRBD1 TGCGCCAGCAGCCAAGGAGGGACAGGGGGCCCCTCCTACGAGCAGTACTTC CASSQGGTGGPSYEQYF
TRBJ1-5 TRBV2 once 13 . TGTGCCAGCACAGGAGAAAACAATCAGCCCCAGCATTTT CASTGENNQPQHF
TRBJ1-1 TRBV2 . 15 . TGTGCCAGCAGTGGGCAACTTGCAGCTAACACTGAGGCTTTCTTT CASSGQLAANTEAFF
TRBJ2-1 TRBV7-2 few 16 . TGTGCCAGCAGCCAGGCCGCCCAACAGGGACGGAATGAGCAGTTCTTC CASSQAAQQGRNEQFF
TRBJ1-2 TRBV9 . 12 . TGTGCCAGCGCAGCAGCTAACTATGGCTACACCTTC CASAAANYGYTF
TRBJ2-1 TRBV24-1 . 13 . TGTGCCACCACATCGGACATTTACGGTGAGCAGTTCTTC CATTSDIYGEQFF
TRBJ2-7 TRBV7-9 . 13 TRBD1 TGTGCCAGCAGCATTTTAGACAGGGGGGTGCAGTACTTC CASSILDRGVQYF